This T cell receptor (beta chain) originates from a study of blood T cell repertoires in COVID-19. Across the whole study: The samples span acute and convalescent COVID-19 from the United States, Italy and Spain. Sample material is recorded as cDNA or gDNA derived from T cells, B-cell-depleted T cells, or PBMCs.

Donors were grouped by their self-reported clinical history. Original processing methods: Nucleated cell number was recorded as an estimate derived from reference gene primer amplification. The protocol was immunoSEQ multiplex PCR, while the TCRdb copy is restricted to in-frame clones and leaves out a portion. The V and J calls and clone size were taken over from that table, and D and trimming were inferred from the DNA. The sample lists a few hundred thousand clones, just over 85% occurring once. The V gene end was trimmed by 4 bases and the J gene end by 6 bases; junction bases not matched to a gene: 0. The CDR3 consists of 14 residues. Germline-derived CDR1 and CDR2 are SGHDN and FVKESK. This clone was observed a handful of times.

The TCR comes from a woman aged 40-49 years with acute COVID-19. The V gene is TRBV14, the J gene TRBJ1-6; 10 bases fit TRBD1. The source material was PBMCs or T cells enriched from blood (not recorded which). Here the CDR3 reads CASSRDRGNSPLHF. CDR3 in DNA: TGTGCCAGCAGCCGGGACAGGGGTAATTCACCCCTCCACTTT.